This TCR beta chain appears in the sequencing data of a study of T cell responses to AZD1222 COVID-19 vaccine. Study-level background: Both about-4-week and about-12-week second-dose recipients were combined.

Study-level points and caveats: The sample set comprised mostly white British donors with more females, and clonal diversity was possibly underestimated. Unmutated variant regions reportedly attract nearly half of all spike-specific TCRs. Recipients of two AZD1222 doses showed rising Spike-specific TCR breadth and depth.

TCRdb's table, derived via immunoSEQ multiplex PCR, lists solely in-frame clones and lacks some. The sample yields about 170,000 clones, about 92% seen once. Concerning this clone itself: What it binds is unknown.

CDR1 MNHEY and CDR2 SMNVEV come from the germline V gene (reference sequence). Trimming removed 6 bases at V and 1 base at J, with 15 bases between. This CDR3 contains 15 residues. The source was peripheral blood, collected on day 0 of AZD1222 vaccination. This chain joins TRBV27 and TRBJ2-5, with D perhaps being TRBD1 or TRBD2 (5 bases each). The sequence came from an adult in good health. DNA of the CDR3: TGTGCCAGCAGCCACTGGGACGTATTCCAAGAGACCCAGTACTTC. It specifies CASSHWDVFQETQYF.